These T cell receptor beta chains were read from a single sample in a study of PD-1 blockade in classical Hodgkin lymphoma. TCRdb's copy holds only in-frame clones and misses some; the assay was immunoSEQ multiplex PCR. The sample includes around 53,000 clones, roughly 80% of them seen just once. The sample was peripheral blood mononuclear cells (PBMCs), taken before the fourth cycle of nivolumab. The receptors were gathered from a human donor with classical Hodgkin lymphoma. CDR3s include the opening cysteine and the closing phenylalanine or tryptophan. Each record gives: D gene, J gene, V gene, clone size, CDR3 protein, CDR3 DNA. The D gene is left open where the match is weak. Clone sizes are given selectively: once, few, many, or a class where the clone is expanded.

d_call: TRBD1; j_call: TRBJ2-7; v_call: TRBV6-5; clone_size: once; cdr3_aa: CASSFGQGRYEQYF; cdr3_nt: TGTGCCAGCAGTTTCGGACAGGGTCGGTACGAGCAGTACTTC
d_call: .; j_call: TRBJ1-5; v_call: TRBV19; clone_size: medium-sized; cdr3_aa: CASSRPGLSNQPQHF; cdr3_nt: TGTGCCAGTAGTCGGCCAGGGCTTAGCAATCAGCCCCAGCATTTT
d_call: .; j_call: TRBJ1-5; v_call: TRBV7-2; clone_size: .; cdr3_aa: CASSLELRQPQHF; cdr3_nt: TGTGCCAGCAGCTTAGAGCTCCGTCAGCCCCAGCATTTT
d_call: .; j_call: TRBJ2-5; v_call: TRBV28; clone_size: .; cdr3_aa: CASSLAQGLRGTQYF; cdr3_nt: TGTGCCAGCAGTCTCGCGCAGGGACTCCGAGGGACCCAGTACTTC
d_call: .; j_call: TRBJ1-2; v_call: TRBV7-9; clone_size: few; cdr3_aa: CASSSTAYGYTF; cdr3_nt: TGTGCCAGCAGCTCTACAGCGTATGGCTACACCTTC
d_call: .; j_call: TRBJ2-7; v_call: TRBV7-8; clone_size: .; cdr3_aa: CASSLLGTRGIEQYF; cdr3_nt: TGTGCCAGCAGCTTATTAGGGACAAGGGGGATCGAGCAGTACTTC
d_call: TRBD1; j_call: TRBJ2-7; v_call: TRBV19; clone_size: .; cdr3_aa: CASSIDVTGGRHEQYF; cdr3_nt: TGTGCCAGTAGTATAGACGTGACAGGGGGCCGCCACGAGCAGTACTTC
d_call: .; j_call: TRBJ2-7; v_call: TRBV5-1; clone_size: .; cdr3_aa: CASSLAVGGYEQYF; cdr3_nt: TGCGCCAGCAGCTTAGCGGTAGGGGGCTACGAGCAGTACTTC
d_call: TRBD2; j_call: TRBJ2-1; v_call: TRBV19; clone_size: .; cdr3_aa: CASRIGGGLAWDEQFF; cdr3_nt: TGTGCCAGTAGGATAGGGGGCGGACTAGCGTGGGATGAGCAGTTCTTC
d_call: TRBD1; j_call: TRBJ1-4; v_call: TRBV19; clone_size: .; cdr3_aa: CASSQTRDRATATNEKLFF; cdr3_nt: TGTGCCAGCTCACAAACGCGGGACAGGGCTACGGCAACTAATGAAAAACTGTTTTTT
d_call: TRBD1; j_call: TRBJ2-2; v_call: TRBV10-3; clone_size: .; cdr3_aa: CAISEGGSAIVSGELFF; cdr3_nt: TGTGCCATCAGTGAAGGGGGCTCAGCCATCGTATCCGGGGAGCTGTTTTTT
d_call: .; j_call: TRBJ1-1; v_call: TRBV13; clone_size: .; cdr3_aa: CASSPALLGGDTEAFF; cdr3_nt: TGTGCCAGCAGCCCGGCCCTTCTAGGCGGGGACACTGAAGCTTTCTTT
d_call: .; j_call: TRBJ1-2; v_call: TRBV7-9; clone_size: .; cdr3_aa: CASSPVEGKNYGYTF; cdr3_nt: TGTGCCAGCAGCCCGGTGGAGGGTAAAAACTATGGCTACACCTTC
d_call: .; j_call: TRBJ1-2; v_call: TRBV15; clone_size: .; cdr3_aa: CATSRDFVPSDPNGYTF; cdr3_nt: TGTGCCACCAGCAGAGACTTCGTGCCTTCAGATCCCAATGGCTACACCTTC
d_call: .; j_call: TRBJ2-2; v_call: TRBV6-6; clone_size: .; cdr3_aa: CAISVIPNTGELFF; cdr3_nt: TGTGCCATTTCGGTCATACCGAACACCGGGGAGCTGTTTTTT